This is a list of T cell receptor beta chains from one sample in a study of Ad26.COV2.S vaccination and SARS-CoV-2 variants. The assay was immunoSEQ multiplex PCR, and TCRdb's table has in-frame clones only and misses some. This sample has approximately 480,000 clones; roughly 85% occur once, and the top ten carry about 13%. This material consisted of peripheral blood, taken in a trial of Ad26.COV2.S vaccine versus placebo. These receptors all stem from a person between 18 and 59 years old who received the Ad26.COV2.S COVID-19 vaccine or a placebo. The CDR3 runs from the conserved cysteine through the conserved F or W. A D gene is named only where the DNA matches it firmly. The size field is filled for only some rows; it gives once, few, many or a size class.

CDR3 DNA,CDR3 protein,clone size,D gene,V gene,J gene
TGTGCCACCAGTGAGACAGGGACTAGAGAACATACGCAGTATTTT,CATSETGTREHTQYF,once,NA,TRBV24-1,TRBJ2-3
TGTGCCAGCAGTAGCGCAGAGACCCAGTACTTC,CASSSAETQYF,NA,NA,TRBV7-8,TRBJ2-5
TGTGCCAGCAGCTTAGATCGGGCGGTCTACGAGCAGTACTTC,CASSLDRAVYEQYF,NA,NA,TRBV11-2,TRBJ2-7
TGTGCCTGGAGCCCCGGCGGGAGGCCGATGGATACGCAGTATTTT,CAWSPGGRPMDTQYF,NA,TRBD2,TRBV30,TRBJ2-3
TGTGCCAGCAGCCCCGGGACAGGAAATCAGCCCCAGCATTTT,CASSPGTGNQPQHF,NA,TRBD1,TRBV7-9,TRBJ1-5
TGCGCCAGCAACCCCCCTAGCGGGAACGACAATGAGCAGTTCTTC,CASNPPSGNDNEQFF,NA,TRBD2,TRBV5-1,TRBJ2-1
TGTGCTAGCAGCATACCCGGGACTGAGCAGTTCTTC,CASSIPGTEQFF,NA,NA,TRBV7-7,TRBJ2-1
TGTGCCAGCGGAAGACTATTGGGGGGCACAGATACGCAGTATTTT,CASGRLLGGTDTQYF,NA,NA,TRBV2,TRBJ2-3
TGTGCCAGCAGCCAACTCGGACTAGCGGGCGCCTACAATGAGCAGTTCTTC,CASSQLGLAGAYNEQFF,NA,TRBD2,TRBV4-2,TRBJ2-1
TGTGCCAGCTCACCACCGAACAGCAAGAACACCGGGGAGCTGTTTTTT,CASSPPNSKNTGELFF,NA,NA,TRBV18,TRBJ2-2
TGTGCCAGCAGCTGGGGACTAGCGGGAGATACGCAGTATTTT,CASSWGLAGDTQYF,NA,TRBD2,TRBV7-3,TRBJ2-3
TGCGCCAGCAGCCAAGCACAGGGGAGCTCCTACAATGAGCAGTTCTTC,CASSQAQGSSYNEQFF,NA,TRBD1,TRBV4-3,TRBJ2-1
TGTGCCAGCAGCTCCACGACTAGCGGCCAGGGGTGGAATGAGCAGTTCTTC,CASSSTTSGQGWNEQFF,NA,TRBD2,TRBV3-1/TRBV3-2,TRBJ2-1
TGTGCCAGCAGTCGAGAGCAGCCCCAGCATTTT,CASSREQPQHF,once,NA,TRBV28,TRBJ1-5
TGTGCCACCAGTGACGAAGAATCGTTTGGTGGAGACACAGATACGCAGTATTTT,CATSDEESFGGDTDTQYF,NA,NA,TRBV24-1,TRBJ2-3
TGTGCCAGCACGGGTTCCCAACTTACCTACGAGCAGTACTTC,CASTGSQLTYEQYF,NA,NA,TRBV6-5,TRBJ2-7
TGTGCCAGCAAACTAGCAGATAGCTCCTACGAGCAGTACTTC,CASKLADSSYEQYF,NA,NA,TRBV6-5,TRBJ2-7
TGTGCCAGCAGCTTAGTTGCGGGAGGGCCTCGGGCAGATACGCAGTATTTT,CASSLVAGGPRADTQYF,NA,TRBD2,TRBV7-9,TRBJ2-3
TGTGCCAGCAGCGGCCTAGCGGCCCACAATGAGCAGTTCTTC,CASSGLAAHNEQFF,once,TRBD2,TRBV9,TRBJ2-1
TGTGCCAGCAGAAACTCCGGGACAGGGCTTCACGAGCAGTACTTC,CASRNSGTGLHEQYF,NA,TRBD1,TRBV28,TRBJ2-7
TGTGCCAGCAGCTTAACTCCCTACTACGAGCAGTACTTC,CASSLTPYYEQYF,NA,NA,TRBV11-1,TRBJ2-7
TGTGCCAGCACCTCGAAGTGGACAGATACGCAGTATTTT,CASTSKWTDTQYF,NA,NA,TRBV5-4,TRBJ2-3
TGTGCCAGCGCTGCGGGGGCCCGAGAGACCCAGTACTTC,CASAAGARETQYF,NA,NA,TRBV7-8,TRBJ2-5
TGTGCCAGCCGTGAAGGGTTTAGCAATCAGCCCCAGCATTTT,CASREGFSNQPQHF,NA,NA,TRBV28,TRBJ1-5
TGTGCCAGCAGTTTCTCGTGGCAGAACAATGAGCAGTTCTTC,CASSFSWQNNEQFF,NA,NA,TRBV25-1,TRBJ2-1
TGTGCCAGTAGTATCGGCGGCAGTACCACAGATACGCAGTATTTT,CASSIGGSTTDTQYF,once,NA,TRBV19,TRBJ2-3
TGTGCCAGCAGTTTATCAGGGGGTATATATCAGCCCCAGCATTTT,CASSLSGGIYQPQHF,NA,TRBD1,TRBV28,TRBJ1-5
TGCGCCAGCAGCCTGGGACAGGGGAAGGTTGGAGGCTACACCTTC,CASSLGQGKVGGYTF,NA,TRBD1,TRBV4-3,TRBJ1-2
TGTGCCAGCAGCCAGCCAGGGGTCTATGGCTACACCTTC,CASSQPGVYGYTF,NA,NA,TRBV7-9,TRBJ1-2
TGCGCCAGCAGCTTCGGACTAGCGGGAGAGGCCGGGGAGCTGTTTTTT,CASSFGLAGEAGELFF,NA,TRBD2,TRBV5-1,TRBJ2-2
TGTGCCAGCAGCTTAGCGAGGATAGGCGGTCGCACAGATACGCAGTATTTT,CASSLARIGGRTDTQYF,few,NA,TRBV7-8,TRBJ2-3
TGTGCCAGTAGTAGCCGGGACAGGGAACATTTT,CASSSRDREHF,NA,TRBD1,TRBV19,TRBJ1-5
TGTGCCAGCAGCCAAATGGGGACAGAGAATGAAAAACTGTTTTTT,CASSQMGTENEKLFF,NA,TRBD1,TRBV5-6,TRBJ1-4
TGTGCCAGCAGCCCCCGGTGGACCTGGGGGAATCCAGATACGCAGTATTTT,CASSPRWTWGNPDTQYF,once,NA,TRBV7-2,TRBJ2-3
TGCAGTGCTAGTCCCTCAGCGGGAGTGGGTGAGCAGTTCTTC,CSASPSAGVGEQFF,NA,TRBD2,TRBV20-1,TRBJ2-1
TGTGCCAGCAGCCAACGGGCCGGTGAGCAGTTCTTC,CASSQRAGEQFF,once,NA,TRBV27,TRBJ2-1
TGTGCCAGCAGTTCCCCTGCTAGGACAGGGTCCTTACGCCAGCCCCAGCATTTT,CASSSPARTGSLRQPQHF,NA,TRBD1,TRBV28,TRBJ1-5
TGTGCCATCAGTGGTCGCGGGAGGGCCAATGAGCAGTTCTTC,CAISGRGRANEQFF,NA,TRBD2,TRBV10-3,TRBJ2-1
TGTGCCATCGGTGCGGGGCTCTCTGGAAACACCATATATTTT,CAIGAGLSGNTIYF,NA,NA,TRBV10-3,TRBJ1-3
TGTGCCAGCAGTTTACGCGCAGACACCTCCTACGAGCAGTACTTC,CASSLRADTSYEQYF,NA,NA,TRBV27,TRBJ2-7
TGCACCAGCAGTCTAGCGGGCCCAGACTACGAGCAGTACTTC,CTSSLAGPDYEQYF,NA,NA,TRBV1,TRBJ2-7
TGTGCCAGCAGCTTAGTAGGTGCCTCAGGAGAGACCCAGTACTTC,CASSLVGASGETQYF,once,NA,TRBV7-2,TRBJ2-5
TGTGCCAGCAGTGAAAGGGGCACTGAAGCTTTCTTT,CASSERGTEAFF,NA,NA,TRBV2,TRBJ1-1
TGTGCCACCAGCAGAGATGAGGGGCCGGGGACAGCGGACTCCTACGAGCAGTACTTC,CATSRDEGPGTADSYEQYF,NA,TRBD1,TRBV15,TRBJ2-7
TGTGCCAGCAGTCCCTTGGCGGGAGGGTACTATACGCAGTATTTT,CASSPLAGGYYTQYF,NA,TRBD2,TRBV6-5,TRBJ2-3
TGCGCCAGCAGCTTGAGTGGCAGGGCGACTGAAGCTTTCTTT,CASSLSGRATEAFF,NA,NA,TRBV5-1,TRBJ1-1
TGTGCCAGCAGTGTCTTCTACAGTATTAGTTCTGGGGCCAACGTCCTGACTTTC,CASSVFYSISSGANVLTF,NA,NA,TRBV21-1,TRBJ2-6
TGCGCCAGCAGCCAAGATACGGGGGGCGCCGGCTATGGCTACACCTTC,CASSQDTGGAGYGYTF,NA,NA,TRBV4-3,TRBJ1-2
TGTGCCAGCAATCACGGAGCTGGGCTGGACACTGAAGCTTTCTTT,CASNHGAGLDTEAFF,NA,NA,TRBV9,TRBJ1-1
TGTGCCAGTAGCGGGACTGCCGCTAATCAGCCCCAGCATTTT,CASSGTAANQPQHF,NA,NA,TRBV19,TRBJ1-5
TGTGCCACCAGTGATTTGGTGTATGGCTACACCTTC,CATSDLVYGYTF,few,NA,TRBV24-1,TRBJ1-2
TGTGCCAGCAGTTTCCAGGGGGCCTATGGCTACACCTTC,CASSFQGAYGYTF,NA,TRBD1,TRBV12-3/TRBV12-4,TRBJ1-2
TGTGCCAGCAGTACGACAGGGCCCACAGATACGCAGTATTTT,CASSTTGPTDTQYF,NA,TRBD1,TRBV6-2/TRBV6-3,TRBJ2-3
TGTGCCAGCAGTTTAGATTCAGGGGACAATGAGCAGTTCTTC,CASSLDSGDNEQFF,NA,NA,TRBV27,TRBJ2-1
TGTGCCACCCGGCGAGGTAGAGTGAGTGACTACGAGCAGTACTTC,CATRRGRVSDYEQYF,NA,NA,TRBV27,TRBJ2-7
TGTGCCAGCAGCGTACCCGGGAGTGGGAATGAGCAGTTCTTC,CASSVPGSGNEQFF,NA,NA,TRBV9,TRBJ2-1
TGCAGCGTGTTGGGGGCCGCTTCCTACAATGAGCAGTTCTTC,CSVLGAASYNEQFF,once,NA,TRBV29-1,TRBJ2-1
TGTGCCAGCAGTGAATCTAGCGGGAGGGGCGAGCAGTACTTC,CASSESSGRGEQYF,NA,TRBD2,TRBV2,TRBJ2-7
TGTGCCAGCAGCTCAACCGGGACAGTCTCTACCTACGAGCAGTACTTC,CASSSTGTVSTYEQYF,few,TRBD1,TRBV7-2,TRBJ2-7